The sequence of this T cell receptor beta chain was determined in a study of blood T cells in healthy people across ages. Study at large: Through template switching, about one barcoded beta molecule was captured per two T cells, as measured in model experiments. Findings of the study overall: When set beside aged donors, long-lived donors presented more naive CD4+ cells and higher diversity. TCR beta diversity tracked closely with naive T cell percentage.

This CDR3 spans 13 amino acids. With 7 bases removed from V and 4 bases from J, the gap between germline ends came to 12 bases. CDR1 is SNHLY, CDR2 FYNNEI, per germline. Together with a sample-barcoded 5' primer, a J-beta primer mix was included in a second PCR lasting roughly 6 to 12 cycles. TCRdb used MiXCR to reprocess the 5' RACE reads, holding one entry per CDR3 protein. Altogether some 1 million distinct CDR3 sequences are present, 45% being singletons, with the ten largest covering 15% to 20%. Researchers collected around 11 milliliters of peripheral blood from every single donor. This clonotype occurred a few times. Its antigen is currently unknown.

The sequence came from a woman aged 60-70 years in good health. Material: blood. The chain has TRBV2 and TRBJ2-3, with a possible D match to TRBD2 (6 bases). The CDR3 region has the DNA TGTGCCAGCACCTTAGCGGAGCCAGATACGCAGTATTTT. It yields the protein CASTLAEPDTQYF.